This passage covers 19 T cell receptor beta chains from one sample sequenced in a study of blood T cell repertoires in COVID-19. TCRdb's table, derived via immunoSEQ multiplex PCR, lists solely in-frame clones and lacks some. The sample contains about 160,000 clones, approximately 81% of which appear only once. The sequenced sample consisted of peripheral blood. These receptors were taken from a woman in her forties or fifties with COVID-19, enrolled during active disease.

This chain connects TRBV4-1 to TRBJ1-3; D gene ambiguous. The CDR3 is made up of 12 amino acids. Deletions cut 4 bases from V and 4 bases from J, with 5 bases between. Germline CDR1 MGHRA, CDR2 YSYEKL. The CDR3 loop is CASSPQGNTIYF. CDR3 sequence (DNA): TGCGCCAGCAGCCCACAGGGAAACACCATATATTTT.

The chain couples TRBV9 to TRBJ2-1; 7 nucleotides line up with TRBD2. Germline V lookup: CDR1 SGDLS, CDR2 YYNGEE. The CDR3 extends over 15 amino acids. The V segment lost 0 bases and the J segment 0 bases; nucleotides outside the gene matches: 0. CDR3 loop: CASSVAGGSYNEQFF. The DNA of the CDR3 is TGTGCCAGCAGCGTAGCGGGGGGCTCCTACAATGAGCAGTTCTTC.

The DNA for the CDR3 is TGTGCCAGCAGCTTTCAAGGGGGTGGCCAGCCCCAGCATTTT. Its protein product is CASSFQGGGQPQHF. The chain joins TRBV7-2 to TRBJ1-5; a weak D match, TRBD1 (6 bases). V lost 3 bases and J 7 bases, leaving 13 bases between the germline ends. Germline V gene lookup returns CDR1 SGHTA and CDR2 FQGNSA. This CDR3 contains 14 residues.

V usage is TRBV9 and J usage is TRBJ2-6; D unclear. Trimming stripped 4 bases from V and 2 bases from J, with 10 bases between. The germline V gene has CDR1 SGDLS and CDR2 YYNGEE. The CDR3 has 15 residues. The CDR3 spells CASSPQNTGANVLTF. CDR3 DNA sequence: TGTGCCAGCAGCCCCCAGAACACTGGGGCCAACGTCCTGACTTTC.

The V call is TRBV10-3, the J call TRBJ2-1, with 10 bases fitting TRBD1. V shed 2 bases, J shed 1 base, and the junction held 2 bases outside the gene matches. Germline CDR1 ENHRY, CDR2 SYGVKD. The CDR3 extends over 16 amino acids. The CDR3 protein is CAISEDRGLSYNEQFF. CDR3 DNA sequence: TGTGCCATCAGTGAGGACAGGGGGCTTTCCTACAATGAGCAGTTCTTC.

The V and J genes are TRBV9 and TRBJ2-3; tentative D call: TRBD2 (6 bases). Looked up from germline, CDR1 is SGDLS and CDR2 is YYNGEE. V was cut by 6 bases and J by 2 bases, with 13 bases left in between. The CDR3 length is 14 residues. The CDR3 reads CASTTGLTTDTQYF. The CDR3 region has the DNA TGTGCCAGCACCACAGGACTAACCACAGATACGCAGTATTTT.

Written as DNA, the CDR3 is TGTGCCAGTAGGCGGGTCGGGACAGGGGGGAGTCAGCCCCAGCATTTT. The encoded protein is CASRRVGTGGSQPQHF. J is TRBJ1-5 and V is TRBV19, with 11 bases matching TRBD1. Germline lookup yields CDR1 LNHDA and CDR2 SQIVND (reference sequence). Trimming removed 6 bases from V and 6 bases from J; junction bases left unmatched: 10. CDR3 length equals 16 residues.

V is TRBV6-5 and J is TRBJ1-1; D is possibly TRBD1 (5 bases). CDR1 and CDR2 (germline): MNHEY, SVGAGI. Trimming removed 7 bases at V and 7 bases at J, with 10 bases between. There are 11 residues in the CDR3. CDR3 in DNA: TGTGCCAGCAAGGGGAGGGTTGAAGCTTTCTTT. Amino acids: CASKGRVEAFF.

The V call is TRBV7-2, the J call TRBJ2-3; 10 bases agree with TRBD2. Trimming took 4 bases from V and 9 from J; bases not matched to a gene: 1. The CDR3 consists of 12 residues. Germline V CDR1 and CDR2: SGHTA, FQGNSA. The CDR3 loop reads CASSSTSGTQYF. In nucleotides, the CDR3 is TGTGCCAGCAGCTCGACTAGCGGGACGCAGTATTTT.

The chain is built from TRBV4-3 and TRBJ1-2; tentative D call: TRBD1 (6 bases). The length of the CDR3 is 12 residues. V lost 5 bases to trimming and J lost 4 bases, with 8 bases between them. Germline loops: CDR1 LGHNA, CDR2 YSLEER. The CDR3 DNA sequence: TGCGCCAGCAGCTCGGACAGCTATGGCTACACCTTC. Translating it yields CASSSDSYGYTF.

The chain is built from TRBV28 and TRBJ1-6, with D possibly TRBD1 on 5 matching bases. Looked up from germline, CDR1 is MDHEN and CDR2 is SYDVKM. V was shortened by 2 bases and J by 0 bases, with 11 bases between the two germline ends. The CDR3 has 17 residues. In nucleotides, the CDR3 is TGTGCCAGCAGTTTACAGGGATCGGGCTCCTATAATTCACCCCTCCACTTT. This gives the protein CASSLQGSGSYNSPLHF. Combining the CDR3 with reference TRBV28 and TRBJ1-6 gives the whole variable domain DVKVTQSSRYLVKRTGEKVFLECVQDMDHENMFWYRQDPGLGLRLIYFSYDVKMKEKGDIPEGYSVSREKKERFSLILESASTNQTSMYLCASSLQGSGSYNSPLHFGNGTRLTVT.

V and J are TRBV18 and TRBJ1-4; tentative D call: TRBD1 (6 bases). The CDR3 length is 16 residues. The ends were cut back, 4 bases at V and 4 bases at J, with 16 bases in the middle. Germline CDR1 KGHSH, CDR2 LQKENI. The CDR3 nucleotides read TGTGCCAGCTCACTACCGGACAGTGGGGATAATGAAAAACTGTTTTTT. Amino acid sequence: CASSLPDSGDNEKLFF.

The chain is built from TRBV11-3 and TRBJ2-1, with 9 bases that match TRBD2. The CDR3 has 15 amino acids. V was pared by 4 bases and J by 2 bases, with 3 bases of the junction left unmatched. In germline, CDR1 is SGHNT, CDR2 YENEEA. CDR3 loop: CASSSIAGAYNEQFF. The CDR3 bases are TGTGCCAGCAGCTCAATAGCGGGGGCCTACAATGAGCAGTTCTTC.

The chain employs TRBV3-1 (or the pseudogene TRBV3-2) and TRBJ2-3; possibly TRBD1 for D (5 bases). CDR1 is LGHDT and CDR2 is YNNKEL in the germline V gene (reference sequence). CDR3 length equals 14 residues. V gave up 5 bases and J gave up 0 bases, with 9 bases separating them. CDR3 in DNA: TGTGCCAGCAGCTTTAGGGGTAGCACAGATACGCAGTATTTT. Protein: CASSFRGSTDTQYF.

J is TRBJ2-7 and V is TRBV7-6, with D tentatively TRBD1 (5 bases). The CDR3 loop spans 15 amino acids. V gave up 0 bases and J gave up 5 bases, with 14 bases separating them. CDR1 and CDR2 (germline): SGHVS, FNYEAQ. The CDR3 DNA reads as TGTGCCAGCAGCTTAGCGCCAGGGCGGAGCCACGAGCAGTACTTC. This translates into CASSLAPGRSHEQYF. The whole variable domain, remainder taken from reference TRBV7-6 and TRBJ2-7, is GAGVSQSPRYKVTKRGQDVALRCDPISGHVSLYWYRQALGQGPEFLTYFNYEAQQDKSGLPNDRFSAERPEGSISTLTIQRTEQRDSAMYRCASSLAPGRSHEQYFGPGTRLTVT.

The V and J genes are TRBV30 and TRBJ2-2; possibly TRBD2 for D (6 bases). Trimming shortened V by 1 base and J by 0 bases, and 12 bases separated the two germline ends. Germline V gene sequence: CDR1 GTSNPN, CDR2 SVGIG (reference sequence). The CDR3 length is 16 residues. The CDR3 coding sequence is TGTGCCTGGAGTGCATACGGGGGACCGAACACCGGGGAGCTGTTTTTT. It translates to CAWSAYGGPNTGELFF.

The rearrangement joins TRBV4-1 to TRBJ2-1; a weak D match, TRBD1 (7 bases). The V and J ends lost 4 bases and 0 bases respectively, with 13 bases between them. This CDR3 contains 16 residues. From germline, CDR1 is MGHRA and CDR2 YSYEKL. The CDR3 bases are TGCGCCAGCAGCCCCCGCGGGGACAGCTCCTACAATGAGCAGTTCTTC. It translates to CASSPRGDSSYNEQFF.

DNA of the CDR3: TGTGCCAGCAGTGGGCCGGGTAACACTGAAGCTTTCTTT. Its translation: CASSGPGNTEAFF. The chain joins TRBV2 to TRBJ1-1, with no clear D. V lost 4 bases and J lost 2, with 8 bases in between. This CDR3 is built from 13 residues. Germline values: CDR1 SNHLY, CDR2 FYNNEI. The whole variable domain, remainder taken from reference TRBV2 and TRBJ1-1, is EPEVTQTPSHQVTQMGQEVILRCVPISNHLYFYWYRQILGQKVEFLVSFYNNEISEKSEIFDDQFSVERPDGSNFTLKIRSTKLEDSAMYFCASSGPGNTEAFFGQGTRLTVV.

Concerning this clone itself: Other DNA sequences in this sample translate to the same CDR3. The chain employs TRBV7-3 and TRBJ2-3; 8 bases align to TRBD2. The trim removed 2 bases at V and 4 bases at J, leaving 2 bases unmatched. CDR3 size: 14 residues. Germline lookup yields CDR1 SGHTA and CDR2 FQGTGA. CDR3 protein: CASSLGLAADTQYF. Written as DNA, the CDR3 is TGTGCCAGCAGCTTAGGACTAGCAGCAGATACGCAGTATTTT.